The table lists the clone carrying this T cell receptor beta chain with many counts. Its target is not known. Researchers barred patients who had uncontrolled infection, other autoimmune disease, pregnancy or lactation. The CDR3 contains 13 residues. V lost 4 bases to trimming and J lost 6 bases, with 10 bases between them. Germline V gene data show CDR1 as MDHEN and CDR2 as SYDVKM. The data are from a study of T cells in Graves' hyperthyroidism and ophthalmopathy. Study at large: Peripheral blood was collected at initial diagnosis, before any treatment. Regarding the study as a whole: Separation of ophthalmopathy from stable hyperthyroidism was achieved by a 13 V-J model. Most clonotypes expanded in the thyroid (above 0.001) were also present in blood.

There were TCR beta CDR3 regions amplified from RNA transcripts. HTBI primers were employed in a first-round RT-PCR of the TCR CDR3. TCRdb re-called the multiplex PCR reads through MiXCR, storing one row per CDR3 protein. The repertoire holds around 370,000 distinct CDR3 sequences, with roughly 20% as singletons. The sample taken for sequencing was blood. The chain combines TRBV28 with TRBJ2-1; D is uncertain. The source is a man aged 18 to 30 with Graves' ophthalmopathy. The CDR3 loop reads CASSSSELNEQFF. The CDR3, as DNA: TGTGCCAGCAGTTCGTCGGAGCTCAATGAGCAGTTCTTC.